A selection of T cell receptor beta chains follows, all from one sample in a study of blood T cells in healthy people across ages. TCRdb used MiXCR to reprocess the 5' RACE reads, holding one entry per CDR3 protein. The sample lists some 860,000 distinct CDR3 sequences; 45% to 70% were seen once. The source material was blood. The receptors come from a man aged 35-49 years in good health. Both conserved end residues are part of each CDR3. Each record gives: clone size, D gene, CDR3 length, J gene, V gene, CDR3 protein, CDR3 DNA. A D gene is named only where the DNA matches it firmly. Rows give clone size only sometimes, using once, few, many, or a class for an expanded clone.

size: NA; D: TRBD2; length: 15; J: TRBJ2-3; V: TRBV29-1; CDR3: CSVIGLAGVTDTQYF; DNA: TGCAGCGTTATCGGACTAGCGGGAGTTACAGATACGCAGTATTTT
size: NA; D: NA; length: 13; J: TRBJ1-5; V: TRBV6-1; CDR3: CASSEAYGQPQHF; DNA: TGTGCCAGCAGTGAAGCATACGGACAGCCCCAGCATTTT
size: NA; D: NA; length: 16; J: TRBJ2-7; V: TRBV9; CDR3: CASSPRPLVGWHEQYF; DNA: TGTGCCAGCAGCCCCAGACCCTTAGTGGGGTGGCACGAGCAGTACTTC
size: once; D: NA; length: 14; J: TRBJ2-5; V: TRBV5-1; CDR3: CASSLKVSKETQYF; DNA: TGCGCCAGCAGCTTGAAAGTCTCTAAAGAGACCCAGTACTTC
size: NA; D: NA; length: 15; J: TRBJ2-5; V: TRBV6-2/TRBV6-3; CDR3: CAGSPLRRLQETQYF; DNA: TGTGCCGGCAGTCCCCTTCGCCGGTTACAAGAGACCCAGTACTTC
size: many; D: NA; length: 14; J: TRBJ2-3; V: TRBV20-1; CDR3: CSARDQQKTDTQYF; DNA: TGCAGTGCTAGGGATCAACAGAAAACAGATACGCAGTATTTT
size: NA; D: TRBD1; length: 15; J: TRBJ2-7; V: TRBV9; CDR3: CASSPRPGQTYEQYF; DNA: TGTGCCAGCAGCCCGCGCCCGGGACAGACCTACGAGCAGTACTTC
size: few; D: TRBD1; length: 16; J: TRBJ1-5; V: TRBV2; CDR3: CASSPPGGGEGQPQHF; DNA: TGTGCCAGCAGTCCCCCGGGAGGGGGCGAAGGGCAGCCCCAGCATTTT
size: NA; D: NA; length: 15; J: TRBJ1-6; V: TRBV7-6; CDR3: CASSSAGVGGSPLHF; DNA: TGTGCCAGCAGCTCCGCGGGGGTCGGAGGATCACCCCTCCACTTT
size: NA; D: NA; length: 16; J: TRBJ2-1; V: TRBV7-8; CDR3: CASSVLLARGVNEQFF; DNA: TGTGCCAGCAGCGTCTTACTAGCCCGGGGCGTAAATGAGCAGTTCTTC
size: NA; D: NA; length: 19; J: TRBJ2-6; V: TRBV4-1; CDR3: CASSQVTGPVSSGANVLTF; DNA: TGCGCCAGCAGCCAAGTCACGGGGCCCGTTAGCTCTGGGGCCAACGTCCTGACTTTC
size: NA; D: NA; length: 15; J: TRBJ1-1; V: TRBV29-1; CDR3: CSVLLPTALNTEAFF; DNA: TGCAGCGTCCTTTTGCCCACAGCATTGAACACTGAAGCTTTCTTT
size: NA; D: TRBD1; length: 13; J: TRBJ1-1; V: TRBV20-1; CDR3: CSATTGGYTEAFF; DNA: TGCAGTGCTACGACAGGGGGGTATACTGAAGCTTTCTTT
size: NA; D: TRBD1; length: 15; J: TRBJ2-7; V: TRBV4-3; CDR3: CASSQANNRGGEQYF; DNA: TGCGCCAGCAGCCAGGCCAATAACAGGGGTGGCGAGCAGTACTTC
size: once; D: TRBD1; length: 15; J: TRBJ2-5; V: TRBV11-1; CDR3: CASSKDRGLQETQYF; DNA: TGTGCCAGCAGCAAAGACAGGGGGCTACAAGAGACCCAGTACTTC
size: NA; D: NA; length: 13; J: TRBJ1-1; V: TRBV6-1; CDR3: CASSLSGGCEAFF; DNA: TGTGCCAGCAGTCTAAGTGGAGGGTGTGAAGCTTTCTTT
size: NA; D: NA; length: 15; J: TRBJ1-2; V: TRBV7-3; CDR3: CASSLPGGTGGGYTF; DNA: TGTGCCAGCAGCTTACCCGGTGGGACGGGCGGTGGCTACACCTTC
size: few; D: NA; length: 15; J: TRBJ2-6; V: TRBV25-1; CDR3: CASRGAVSGANVLTF; DNA: TGTGCCAGCAGGGGGGCGGTCTCTGGGGCCAACGTCCTGACTTTC
size: once; D: TRBD1; length: 15; J: TRBJ2-7; V: TRBV12-3/TRBV12-4; CDR3: CASNRGTGGFHEQYF; DNA: TGTGCCAGCAACCGCGGGACAGGGGGTTTCCACGAGCAGTACTTC
size: few; D: TRBD2; length: 16; J: TRBJ2-1; V: TRBV6-6; CDR3: CASSYGSAGGPKEQFF; DNA: TGTGCCAGCAGTTACGGTAGCGCGGGGGGGCCGAAAGAGCAGTTCTTC
size: few; D: NA; length: 12; J: TRBJ2-3; V: TRBV29-1; CDR3: CSVEGAADTQYF; DNA: TGCAGCGTTGAAGGGGCGGCAGATACGCAGTATTTT
size: few; D: NA; length: 11; J: TRBJ2-7; V: TRBV6-2/TRBV6-3; CDR3: CASSSGLEQYF; DNA: TGTGCCAGCAGTTCCGGTCTCGAGCAGTACTTC
size: NA; D: TRBD2; length: 14; J: TRBJ2-3; V: TRBV20-1; CDR3: CSARPSGSADTQYF; DNA: TGCAGTGCTAGACCTAGCGGGAGCGCAGATACGCAGTATTTT
size: NA; D: NA; length: 13; J: TRBJ2-6; V: TRBV20-1; CDR3: CCGIPTGANVLTF; DNA: TGCTGCGGGATTCCGACTGGGGCCAACGTCCTGACTTTC
size: NA; D: NA; length: 14; J: TRBJ1-6; V: TRBV5-6; CDR3: CASSLIQVNSPLHF; DNA: TGTGCCAGCAGCTTGATTCAAGTTAATTCACCCCTCCACTTT
size: few; D: TRBD2; length: 17; J: TRBJ2-1; V: TRBV2; CDR3: CASRLAFRLASHNEQFF; DNA: TGTGCCAGCCGACTCGCCTTCCGACTAGCGAGTCACAATGAGCAGTTCTTC
size: NA; D: NA; length: 16; J: TRBJ1-1; V: TRBV28; CDR3: CASSLWAEGRLAEAFF; DNA: TGTGCCAGCAGTTTATGGGCTGAAGGGAGACTAGCTGAAGCTTTCTTT
size: NA; D: TRBD1; length: 15; J: TRBJ2-1; V: TRBV15; CDR3: CATSRDLSGGNEQFF; DNA: TGTGCCACCAGCAGAGATCTGTCAGGGGGAAATGAGCAGTTCTTC
size: NA; D: NA; length: 14; J: TRBJ1-6; V: TRBV25-1; CDR3: CASSGPPSNSPLHF; DNA: TGTGCCAGCAGTGGCCCCCCCTCCAACTCACCCCTCCACTTT
size: NA; D: NA; length: 16; J: TRBJ2-3; V: TRBV24-1; CDR3: CATSDDTAGLADTQYF; DNA: TGTGCCACCAGTGATGACACAGCGGGCCTAGCGGATACGCAGTATTTT
size: NA; D: TRBD1; length: 13; J: TRBJ2-7; V: TRBV29-1; CDR3: CSARPTGGNEQYF; DNA: TGCAGCGCTCGTCCTACAGGGGGCAATGAGCAGTACTTC